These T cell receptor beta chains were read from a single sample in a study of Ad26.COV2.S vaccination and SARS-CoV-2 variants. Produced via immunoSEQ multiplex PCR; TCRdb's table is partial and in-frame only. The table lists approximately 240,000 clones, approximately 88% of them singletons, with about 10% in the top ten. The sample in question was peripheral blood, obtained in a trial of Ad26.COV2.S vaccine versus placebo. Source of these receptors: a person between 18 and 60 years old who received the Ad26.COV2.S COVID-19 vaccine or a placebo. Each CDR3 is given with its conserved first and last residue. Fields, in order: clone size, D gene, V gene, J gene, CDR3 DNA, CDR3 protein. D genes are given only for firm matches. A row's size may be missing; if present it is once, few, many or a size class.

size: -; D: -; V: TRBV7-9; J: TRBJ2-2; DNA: TGTGCCAGCAGCCGCCAAAGACAGCAGGGTCTTACCGGGGAGCTGTTTTTT; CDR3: CASSRQRQQGLTGELFF
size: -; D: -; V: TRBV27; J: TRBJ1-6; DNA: TGTGCCAGCAGTGCAGGGACCGCGAATTCACCCCTCCACTTT; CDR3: CASSAGTANSPLHF
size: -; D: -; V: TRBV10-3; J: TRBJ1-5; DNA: TGTGCCATCAGTGAGTCCTTGGGCCATCAGCCCCAGCATTTT; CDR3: CAISESLGHQPQHF
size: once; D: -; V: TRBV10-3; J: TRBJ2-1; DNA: TGTGCCATCAGTGAGTCTGGCAGGGCAGGTGAGCAGTTCTTC; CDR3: CAISESGRAGEQFF
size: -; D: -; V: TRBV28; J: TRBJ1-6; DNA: TGTGCCAGCAGTTTATTTAGAGGGATCAATAATTCACCCCTCCACTTT; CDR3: CASSLFRGINNSPLHF
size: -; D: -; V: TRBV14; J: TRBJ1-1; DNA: TGTGCCAGCAGCTATTCGATGAACACTGAAGCTTTCTTT; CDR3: CASSYSMNTEAFF
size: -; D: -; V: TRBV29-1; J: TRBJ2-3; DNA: TGCAGCGTCCGAGGGCGATCGACAGATACGCAGTATTTT; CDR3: CSVRGRSTDTQYF
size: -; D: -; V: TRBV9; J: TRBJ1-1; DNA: TGTGCCAGCAGCGTTAGCCTGAACACTGAAGCTTTCTTT; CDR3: CASSVSLNTEAFF
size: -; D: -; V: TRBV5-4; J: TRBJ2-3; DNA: TGTGCCAGCAGCTTACGCGACTCCCTCGGGGATACGCAGTATTTT; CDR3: CASSLRDSLGDTQYF
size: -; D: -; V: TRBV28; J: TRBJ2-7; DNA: TGTGCCAGCAGCCCATACTTCCACGAGCAGTACTTC; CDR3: CASSPYFHEQYF
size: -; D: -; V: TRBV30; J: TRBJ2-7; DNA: TGTGCCTGGAGTATCCCCCGGGCACGGACCTACGAGCAGTACTTC; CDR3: CAWSIPRARTYEQYF
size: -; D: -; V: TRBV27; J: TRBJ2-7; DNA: TGTGCCAGCAGTTTAGACAGCCGGAGGGAGCAGTACTTC; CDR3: CASSLDSRREQYF
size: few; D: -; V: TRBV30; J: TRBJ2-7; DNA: TGTGCCTGGAGTAAGGGGGGGGCCTACGAGCAGTACTTC; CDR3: CAWSKGGAYEQYF
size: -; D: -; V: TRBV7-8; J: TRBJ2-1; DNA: TGTGCCAGCAGCTTAGAAACCCCAGGGGTTGGCAATGAGCAGTTCTTC; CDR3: CASSLETPGVGNEQFF
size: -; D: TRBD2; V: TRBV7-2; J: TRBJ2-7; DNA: TGTGCCAGCAGCTTAGGAGCGGGAGGGCCATCGGCCGAGCAGTACTTC; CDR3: CASSLGAGGPSAEQYF
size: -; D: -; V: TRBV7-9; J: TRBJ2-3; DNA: TGTGCCAGCAGCTCTTTTAGCGAAACTAGCACAGATACGCAGTATTTT; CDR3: CASSSFSETSTDTQYF
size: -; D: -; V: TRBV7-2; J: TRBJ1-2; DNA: TGTGCCAGCAGTGTTGCCAGATCAAACTATGGCTACACCTTC; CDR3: CASSVARSNYGYTF
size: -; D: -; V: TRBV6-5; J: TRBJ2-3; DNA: TGTGCCAGCAGCTCTTGGGGCACAGATACGCAGTATTTT; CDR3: CASSSWGTDTQYF
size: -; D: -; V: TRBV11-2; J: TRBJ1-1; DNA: TGTGCCAGCAGCTCGCAGAGACAGGCAGAAGCTTTCTTT; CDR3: CASSSQRQAEAFF
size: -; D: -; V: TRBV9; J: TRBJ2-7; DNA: TGTGCCAGCAGCAAACAGGGCAGCTCCTACGAGCAGTACTTC; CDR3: CASSKQGSSYEQYF
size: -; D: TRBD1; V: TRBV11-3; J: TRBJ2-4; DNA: TGTGCCAGCAGCTCCCTCGGGACAGGAGGCCTCCTAGCCAAAAACATTCAGTACTTC; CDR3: CASSSLGTGGLLAKNIQYF
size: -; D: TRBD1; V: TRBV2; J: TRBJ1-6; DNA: TGTGCCAGCAGTGTAAGCAGGGACAGGGAGAATAATTCACCCCTCCACTTT; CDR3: CASSVSRDRENNSPLHF
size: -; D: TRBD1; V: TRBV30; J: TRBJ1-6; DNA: TGTGCCTGGAGACGGGACAGCAGTAATTCACCCCTCCACTTT; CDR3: CAWRRDSSNSPLHF
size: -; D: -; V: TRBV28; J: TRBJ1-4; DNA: TGTGCCAGCGGACATTCAGGGAGGGTGGAAAAACTGTTTTTT; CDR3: CASGHSGRVEKLFF
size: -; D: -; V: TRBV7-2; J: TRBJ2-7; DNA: TGTGCCAGCAGCCCCTGGATCAGCTCCTACGAGCAGTACTTC; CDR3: CASSPWISSYEQYF
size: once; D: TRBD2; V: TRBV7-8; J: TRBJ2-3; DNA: TGTGCCAGCAGCTTAGGGTCACTAGCGGGAGGACGAAATACGCAGTATTTT; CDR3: CASSLGSLAGGRNTQYF
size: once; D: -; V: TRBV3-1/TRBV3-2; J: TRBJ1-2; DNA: TGTGCCAGCAGCGCAGGACAGAACTATGGCTACACCTTC; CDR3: CASSAGQNYGYTF
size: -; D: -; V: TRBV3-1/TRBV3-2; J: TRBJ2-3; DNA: TGTGCCAGCAGCCGGGGGGGCAGAACAGATACGCAGTATTTT; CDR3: CASSRGGRTDTQYF
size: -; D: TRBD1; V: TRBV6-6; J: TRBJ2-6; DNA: TGTGCCAGCAAGGGGGCGAGCTCTGGGGCCAACGTCCTGACTTTC; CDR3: CASKGASSGANVLTF
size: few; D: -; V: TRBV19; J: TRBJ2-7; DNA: TGTGCCAGTAGTATACGCCTGGGAGGGGGCGCGTACGAGCAGTACTTC; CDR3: CASSIRLGGGAYEQYF
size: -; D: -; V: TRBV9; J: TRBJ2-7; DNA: TGTGCCAGCAGCGTAGGGGGCCCTGACGAGCAGTACTTC; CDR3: CASSVGGPDEQYF
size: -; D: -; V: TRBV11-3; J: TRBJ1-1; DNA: TGTGCCAGCAGCTTAGGTGAGTGGGCTGAAGCTTTCTTT; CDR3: CASSLGEWAEAFF
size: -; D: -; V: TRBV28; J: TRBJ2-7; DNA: TGTGCCAGCATTAATTCCCGGGACAAAAGAGGGTACTTC; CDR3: CASINSRDKRGYF
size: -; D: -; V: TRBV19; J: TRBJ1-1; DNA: TGTGCCAGTACCCCAAGACTTTGGGGCATGAACACTGAAGCTTTCTTT; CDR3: CASTPRLWGMNTEAFF
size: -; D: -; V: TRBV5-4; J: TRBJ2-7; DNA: TGTGCCAGCAGCTTCCGACAGGCTAACGAGCAGTACTTC; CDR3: CASSFRQANEQYF
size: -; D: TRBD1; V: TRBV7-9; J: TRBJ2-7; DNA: TGTGCCAGCAGCTTGGGGACAGGGGCCGCCGGGCAGTACTTC; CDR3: CASSLGTGAAGQYF
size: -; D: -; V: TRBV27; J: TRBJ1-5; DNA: TGTGCCAGCACTCCAGTAGGGGCCCCGGGGCCCCAGCATTTT; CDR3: CASTPVGAPGPQHF
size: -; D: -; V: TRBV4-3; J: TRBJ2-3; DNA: TGCGCCAGCAGCCAAGATAAGGCGAGCCCTCTCACAGATACGCAGTATTTT; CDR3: CASSQDKASPLTDTQYF
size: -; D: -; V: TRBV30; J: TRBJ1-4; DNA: TGTGCCTGGAGTCTAACCGGGACATTTAATGAAAAACTGTTTTTT; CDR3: CAWSLTGTFNEKLFF
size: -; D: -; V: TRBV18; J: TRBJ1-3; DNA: TGTGCCAGCTCACCGGGCGGGGTTTTCACTGGAAACACCATATATTTT; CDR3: CASSPGGVFTGNTIYF
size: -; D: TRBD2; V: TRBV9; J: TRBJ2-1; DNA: TGTGCCAGCAGCTCCACTGGGGGACTAGCGGGAGGGAATGAGCAGTTCTTC; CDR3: CASSSTGGLAGGNEQFF
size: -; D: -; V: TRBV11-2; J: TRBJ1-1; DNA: TGTGCCAGCAGCTTTCAAGTTGAAGCTTTCTTT; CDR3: CASSFQVEAFF
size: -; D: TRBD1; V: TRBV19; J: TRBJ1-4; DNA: TGTGCCAGTAGTACAAGACAGGGGAGGAATGAAAAACTGTTTTTT; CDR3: CASSTRQGRNEKLFF
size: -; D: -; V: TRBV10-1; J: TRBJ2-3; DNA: TGCGCCAGCAGTGAACCAGACACAGATACGCAGTATTTT; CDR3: CASSEPDTDTQYF
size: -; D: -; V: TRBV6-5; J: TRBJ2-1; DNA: TGTGCCAGCAGTTACGCTGGGAGGTCGGATGAGCAGTTCTTC; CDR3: CASSYAGRSDEQFF
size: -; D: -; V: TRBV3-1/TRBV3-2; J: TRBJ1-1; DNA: TGTGCCAGCAGCCGCCCTGGTACGACTGAAGCTTTCTTT; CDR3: CASSRPGTTEAFF